These 21 T cell receptor delta chains originate from one sample sequenced in a study of gamma-delta chains in newborns, infants, children. TCRdb called clones from the reads again using CATT. In the table there are approximately 3,400 delta-chain clones, around 1.2% of which are singletons. The sequenced sample was blood. The receptors come from a child who was a newborn, infant or young child, either healthy, febrile or measles-vaccinated (not recorded which).

Turning to this clone: This DNA's translation differs at residue 5 from TCRdb's protein, which comes from a much larger clone; a read error is likely, and the protein shown is translated from the DNA. The V and J genes are TRDV2 and TRDJ3; TRDD3 might be the D (5 bases). The CDR3 contains 17 residues. Germline V gene lookup returns CDR1 GEAIGNYY and CDR2 EKD. V dropped 3 bases and J dropped 0 bases, with 11 bases sitting between them. The CDR3 loop is CACDAGWGSWDTRQMFF. The CDR3 nucleotides read TGTGCCTGTGACGCCGGATGGGGCTCCTGGGACACCCGACAGATGTTTTTC.

This clone has a handful of counts. The mismatch at residue 11 between this DNA's translation and the TCRdb protein of a much larger clone likely reflects a read error; the protein shown is translated from the DNA. The rearrangement links TRDV2 to TRDJ3; tentatively, D is TRDD3 (6 bases). The CDR3 has 17 residues. The V gene's germline CDR1 is GEAIGNYY and CDR2 EKD. CDR3 nucleotide sequence: TGTGCCTGTGACCGGGGAAAAAGCTCCTGGGGCACCCGACAGATGTTTTTC. Translated: CACDRGKSSWGTRQMFF.

Regarding this clone: A far larger clone is one nucleotide away, so this likely arose from a read error. This CDR3 is also generated by other DNA sequences in the sample. CDR3 DNA sequence: TGTGCCTGTGACGGACGGGGGATACGGGCGTGGGACACCCGGCAGATGTTTTTC. It translates to CACDGRGIRAWDTRQMFF. The rearrangement uses TRDV2 and TRDJ3, with 10 nucleotides matching TRDD3. Germline V gene sequence: CDR1 GEAIGNYY, CDR2 EKD. The CDR3 runs 18 residues.

This clone has just a few counts. A read error likely explains why the TCRdb protein, taken from a much larger clone, differs from this DNA's translation at residue 12; the protein shown is translated from the DNA. V usage is TRDV2 and J usage is TRDJ3; 9 nucleotides agree with TRDD3. Germline CDR1 reads GEAIGNYY; CDR2 reads EKD. J gave up 0 bases and V 0 bases, and 11 bases lay outside the gene matches. This CDR3 spans 21 amino acids. CDR3 DNA: TGTGCCTGTGACACCGGGATTACTGGGGGAATGGGCTCCTGGGACACCCGACAGATGTTTTTC. Translated: CACDTGITGGMGSWDTRQMFF.

Comment on this clone: The protein that TCRdb holds for this DNA derives from a much larger clone and differs from the translated DNA at residue 7, which likely indicates a read error; the protein shown here is translated from the DNA. The chain employs TRDV2 and TRDJ2; perhaps TRDD3 as D (5 bases). Germline CDR1 reads GEAIGNYY; CDR2 reads EKD. The CDR3 length is 16 residues. Trimming removed 0 bases from V and 0 bases from J, with 10 bases in between. The CDR3 nucleotides are TGTGCCTGTGACACCGTGGAGGATACTTTGACAGCACAACTCTTCTTT. It is translated as CACDTVEDTLTAQLFF.

The table lists this clone with a few counts. A far larger clone is off by one base, so a read error is likely. This rearrangement joins TRDV2 to TRDJ3; D might be TRDD3 (6 bases). Germline lookup yields CDR1 GEAIGNYY and CDR2 EKD. Trimming removed 2 bases from V and 6 bases from J, with 10 bases in between. The CDR3 covers 15 residues. The CDR3 reads CACDRGCADTRQMFF. The DNA for the CDR3 is TGTGCCTGTGACAGGGGATGCGCGGACACCCGACAGATGTTTTTC.

As regards this clone: A far larger clone is off by one base, so a read error is likely. The chain has TRDV2 and TRDJ3; 9 nucleotides agree with TRDD3. Trimming took 2 bases from V and 0 from J; bases not matched to a gene: 7. This CDR3 has 19 amino acids. The germline gives CDR1 GEAIGNYY, CDR2 EKD. The CDR3: CACDKVLGDPSWDTRQMFF. The DNA for the CDR3 is TGTGCCTGTGACAAAGTACTGGGGGACCCCTCCTGGGACACCCGACAGATGTTTTTC.

By sample share, this clone is medium-sized. The likely explanation is a read error, given a far larger clone one base away. The chain combines TRDV2 with TRDJ2; no clear D. The germline V and J ends were trimmed by 0 bases and 4 bases, with 5 bases remaining between them. This CDR3 spans 13 amino acids. CDR1 is GEAIGNYY, CDR2 EKD, per germline. CDR3 bases: TGTGCCTGTGACACCCGGGGGACAGCACAACTCTTCTTT. Translation gives CACDTRGTAQLFF.

In the case of this clone: It differs at one base from a far larger clone, so likely a read error. The same CDR3 can be traced to other DNA sequences in this sample. The V gene is TRDV2, the J gene TRDJ3; 9 positions agree with TRDD3. This CDR3 has 20 residues. Germline loops: CDR1 GEAIGNYY, CDR2 EKD. The CDR3 bases are TGTGCCTGCGACACCGAAGCTGGGGGATCCTCTACCTGGGACACCCGACAGATGTTTTTC. Protein: CACDTEAGGSSTWDTRQMFF.

Turning to this clone: The protein given by TCRdb reflects a much larger clone and differs at residue 6 from this DNA's translation, likely from a read error; the protein shown is the DNA's translation. The chain employs TRDV2 and TRDJ3; 10 nucleotides line up with TRDD3. Per germline, CDR1 GEAIGNYY and CDR2 EKD. CDR3 length equals 18 residues. V trimming: 0 bases; J trimming: 1 base; junction bases outside the gene matches: 2. Here the CDR3 DNA reads TGTGCCTGTGACACCCTCTGGGGGATATCCTGGGACACCCGACAGATGTTTTTC. It encodes CACDTLWGISWDTRQMFF.

About this clone: TCRdb's listed protein matches a much larger clone and diverges from this DNA's translation at residue 6, likely through a read error; the protein shown comes from the DNA. The gene calls are TRDV2 and TRDJ3, with 10 positions matching TRDD3. The CDR3 loop spans 19 amino acids. V was clipped by 0 bases and J by 0 bases; unmatched bases: 4. Germline CDR1 is GEAIGNYY and CDR2 is EKD. The CDR3 is CACDTRGIRSSWDTRQMFF. CDR3 DNA sequence: TGTGCCTGTGACACCCGGGGGATACGCAGCTCCTGGGACACCCGACAGATGTTTTTC.

In this sample, this clone turned up a few times. The protein recorded in TCRdb matches a much larger clone and deviates from this DNA's translation at residue 3, suggesting a read error; the protein here is obtained by translating the DNA. The genes are TRDV2 and TRDJ2; 11 bases are a match to TRDD3. Germline V gene sequence: CDR1 GEAIGNYY, CDR2 EKD. This CDR3 contains 16 residues. The CDR3 DNA reads TGTGCCAGTGACAGACTGGGGGATATAAGAGCAGCACAACTCTTCTTT. The encoded protein is CASDRLGDIRAAQLFF.

Worth noting for this clone: A far larger clone is off by one base, so a read error is likely. Different DNA sequences within this sample yield the same CDR3. The rearrangement uses TRDV2 and TRDJ3; 7 nucleotides agree with TRDD3. Germline CDR1 GEAIGNYY, CDR2 EKD. The CDR3 is 16 residues long. CDR3: CACDWGSSWDTRQMFF. CDR3 DNA: TGTGCCTGTGACTGGGGGAGCTCCTGGGACACCAGACAGATGTTTTTC.

This clone was recorded at least ten times. A much larger clone lies a single base off, so this may be a read error. The chain recombines TRDV2 with TRDJ3; 9 bases are shared with TRDD3. Per germline, CDR1 GEAIGNYY and CDR2 EKD. The CDR3 consists of 20 residues. The CDR3 region has the DNA TGTGCCTGTGACATACTGGGGGACTCCTTCAGCTCCTGGGACACCCGACAGACGTTTTTC. Residues: CACDILGDSFSSWDTRQTFF.

This clone appeared a few times. The TCRdb protein comes from a much larger clone and disagrees with this DNA's translation at residue 7, likely due to a read error; the protein given here is derived from the DNA. The chain joins TRDV2 to TRDJ3; 10 bases are a match to TRDD3. The germline V gene encodes CDR1 GEAIGNYY and CDR2 EKD. The CDR3 runs to 19 residues. The J segment lost 0 bases and the V segment lost 2 bases, leaving 6 bases of the junction unmatched. CDR3 bases: TGTGCCTGTGACAAAGTAATGGGGGATACCTCCTGGGACACCCGACAGATGTTTTTC. Its translation is CACDKVMGDTSWDTRQMFF.

This clone occurred a few times. It differs at one base from a far larger clone, so likely a read error. The sample holds other DNA sequences that translate to the same CDR3. This chain links TRDV2 with TRDJ1, with 10 bases fitting TRDD3. This CDR3 contains 13 residues. In germline, CDR1 is GEAIGNYY, CDR2 EKD. The CDR3 DNA follows: TGTGCCTGTGACACCGGGGGATACGATAAACTCATTTTT. This encodes CACDTGGYDKLIF.

This clone is judged medium-sized. A read error likely explains this, since a far larger clone differs by one base. Other nucleotide sequences in the sample specify the same CDR3. This chain joins TRDV2 and TRDJ3; 10 nucleotides agree with TRDD3. The CDR3 runs to 16 residues. Germline loops: CDR1 GEAIGNYY, CDR2 EKD. The chain's CDR3 is CACDTGGYWDTRQMFF. CDR3 nucleotides: TGTGCCTGTGACACTGGGGGATACTGGGACACCCGGCAGATGTTTTTC.

With respect to this clone: The amino acid sequence in TCRdb belongs to a much larger clone and departs from this DNA's translation at residue 15, likely a sequencing read error; the sequence shown is translated from the DNA. The rearrangement uses TRDV2 and TRDJ3; D may be TRDD3 (6 bases). This CDR3 comprises 17 residues. Germline V gene lookup returns CDR1 GEAIGNYY and CDR2 EKD. The CDR3 spells CACDEEWVSWGTRQIFF. CDR3 DNA sequence: TGTGCCTGTGACGAAGAATGGGTCTCCTGGGGCACCCGACAGATATTTTTC.

As concerns this clone: This may arise from a read error, as a much more abundant clone is one base away. The same CDR3 also results from other DNA sequences found in this sample. The chain combines TRDV2 with TRDJ3; 9 bases fit TRDD3. V shed 3 bases, J shed 0 bases, and the junction held 5 bases outside the gene matches. This CDR3 comprises 18 residues. Germline lookup yields CDR1 GEAIGNYY and CDR2 EKD. CDR3 sequence (DNA): TGTGCCTGTGACGTACTGGGGGACAGCTCCTGGGACACCCGACAGATGTTTTTC. Its protein is CACDVLGDSSWDTRQMFF.

For this clone: This is likely an artifact of a read error, given a far larger clone one base away. At the DNA level, this CDR3 is encoded by other sequences in the same sample as well. The J gene is TRDJ3, the V gene TRDV2, with TRDD3 identical over 10 bases. The CDR3 spans 17 residues. CDR1 and CDR2 (germline): GEAIGNYY, EKD. The CDR3 coding sequence is TGTGCCTGTGACAGGGGGATACGGTCCTGGGACACCCGACAGATGTTCTTC. Its protein product is CACDRGIRSWDTRQMFF.

Details on this clone: TCRdb shows a much larger clone's protein in place of this DNA's translation, and the two differ at residue 6, likely through a read error; the protein shown is translated from the DNA. The chain couples TRDV2 to TRDJ3; TRDD3 matches at 10 bases. CDR1 and CDR2 (germline): GEAIGNYY, EKD. J was trimmed by 3 bases and V by 0 bases; bases with no gene match: 1. This CDR3 comprises 17 residues. CDR3 DNA sequence: TGTGCCTGTGACACCAGGGGGATACGCTGGGACACCCGACAGATGTTTTTC. The encoded protein is CACDTRGIRWDTRQMFF.